The clone carrying this TCR beta chain was counted between two and nine times. No antigen is known for it. V was cut by 5 bases and J by 2 bases, with 7 bases left in between. The germline CDR1 and CDR2 sequences are MNHNS and SASEGT. The CDR3 runs 14 residues. Researchers defined stable Graves' hyperthyroidism as no ophthalmopathy progression within 18 months. Diagnoses rested on clinical symptoms, serum thyroxine and TRAb, thyroid ultrasound and orbital computed tomography. There were TCR beta CDR3 regions amplified from RNA transcripts. HTBI primers were used for first-round RT-PCR of the TCR CDR3. TCRdb fed the multiplex PCR reads into MiXCR, producing one record per CDR3 protein. The table lists hundreds of thousands of distinct CDR3 sequences, about 15% of them singletons. The record originates from a study of T cells in Graves' hyperthyroidism and ophthalmopathy. Study-wide results and limits: In the blood, most expanded thyroid clonotypes above 0.001 appeared as well.

The chain couples TRBV6-1 to TRBJ2-6; D not certain. The material sequenced was blood. The receptor was derived from a young woman with Graves' hyperthyroidism. The CDR3 sequence: CASSIRAGANVLTF. In nucleotides, the CDR3 is TGTGCCAGCAGTATTAGGGCTGGGGCCAACGTCCTGACTTTC.